A selection of T cell receptor beta chains follows, all from one sample in a study of blood T cells in healthy people across ages. A single record per CDR3 protein comes from TCRdb applying MiXCR to the 5' RACE reads. The sample records 600,000 to 850,000 distinct CDR3 sequences, 25% being singletons. This same sample was also part of a study on T cells of mothers and their children.

Specimen: blood. Receptors originate from a boy aged 10-17 years in good health. Each CDR3 is given with its conserved first and last residue. D genes are given only for firm matches. Where a row states a size, it is once, few, many or the class of an expanded clone; other rows omit it.

d_gene: -; j_gene: TRBJ1-5; abundance: -; v_gene: TRBV7-2; CDR3aa: CASSLSAFSNQPQHF; CDR3nt: TGTGCCAGCAGCTTAAGCGCCTTTAGCAATCAGCCCCAGCATTTT
d_gene: TRBD1; j_gene: TRBJ1-2; abundance: few; v_gene: TRBV7-9; CDR3aa: CASSPNDRATGGYTF; CDR3nt: TGTGCCAGCAGCCCGAACGACAGGGCCACCGGTGGCTACACCTTC
d_gene: -; j_gene: TRBJ2-7; abundance: -; v_gene: TRBV7-9; CDR3aa: CASSLLGLGEQYF; CDR3nt: TGTGCCAGCAGCTTACTGGGGCTGGGTGAGCAGTACTTC
d_gene: TRBD1; j_gene: TRBJ2-5; abundance: -; v_gene: TRBV5-6; CDR3aa: CASGSTGTGGETQYF; CDR3nt: TGTGCCAGCGGATCAACCGGGACAGGGGGAGAGACCCAGTACTTC
d_gene: TRBD1; j_gene: TRBJ2-3; abundance: -; v_gene: TRBV29-1; CDR3aa: CSVERDRGTDTQYF; CDR3nt: TGCAGCGTTGAACGGGACAGGGGCACAGATACGCAGTATTTT
d_gene: -; j_gene: TRBJ2-3; abundance: -; v_gene: TRBV4-1; CDR3aa: CASSPLPDGGTDTQYF; CDR3nt: TGCGCCAGCAGCCCGCTTCCCGACGGGGGCACAGATACGCAGTATTTT
d_gene: TRBD2; j_gene: TRBJ2-1; abundance: -; v_gene: TRBV12-3/TRBV12-4; CDR3aa: CASTLGGLAPHEQFF; CDR3nt: TGTGCCAGCACCTTGGGTGGACTAGCGCCCCATGAGCAGTTCTTC
d_gene: TRBD2; j_gene: TRBJ2-1; abundance: -; v_gene: TRBV3-1; CDR3aa: CASSQDGPSGSNEQFF; CDR3nt: TGTGCCAGCAGCCAAGACGGGCCTAGCGGAAGCAATGAGCAGTTCTTC
d_gene: -; j_gene: TRBJ2-5; abundance: -; v_gene: TRBV7-2; CDR3aa: CASSLQQETQYF; CDR3nt: TGTGCCAGCAGCTTACAGCAAGAGACCCAGTACTTC
d_gene: -; j_gene: TRBJ2-2; abundance: -; v_gene: TRBV9; CDR3aa: CASSVVGNTGELFF; CDR3nt: TGTGCCAGCAGCGTAGTTGGGAACACCGGGGAGCTGTTTTTT
d_gene: TRBD1; j_gene: TRBJ1-2; abundance: -; v_gene: TRBV7-8; CDR3aa: CASSFSRDSSNYGYTF; CDR3nt: TGTGCCAGCAGCTTTTCCCGGGACAGTTCTAACTATGGCTACACCTTC
d_gene: -; j_gene: TRBJ1-2; abundance: -; v_gene: TRBV14; CDR3aa: CASSQGFRRGPHYGYTF; CDR3nt: TGTGCCAGCAGCCAAGGGTTTCGAAGGGGCCCACACTATGGCTACACCTTC
d_gene: TRBD1; j_gene: TRBJ1-2; abundance: -; v_gene: TRBV3-1; CDR3aa: CASSQDYRGPSYGYTF; CDR3nt: TGTGCCAGCAGCCAAGATTACAGGGGGCCAAGCTATGGCTACACCTTC
d_gene: TRBD2; j_gene: TRBJ2-5; abundance: few; v_gene: TRBV19; CDR3aa: CASTPGLGAETQYF; CDR3nt: TGTGCCAGTACTCCGGGACTAGGCGCCGAGACCCAGTACTTC
d_gene: TRBD2; j_gene: TRBJ2-7; abundance: -; v_gene: TRBV6-1; CDR3aa: CASTGPRLAGAYEQYF; CDR3nt: TGTGCCAGCACCGGCCCCAGACTAGCGGGTGCCTACGAGCAGTACTTC
d_gene: TRBD1; j_gene: TRBJ1-2; abundance: -; v_gene: TRBV12-3/TRBV12-4; CDR3aa: CASSVRDRGHGYTF; CDR3nt: TGTGCCAGCAGTGTCCGGGACAGGGGGCATGGCTACACCTTC
d_gene: TRBD1; j_gene: TRBJ2-3; abundance: once; v_gene: TRBV20-1; CDR3aa: CSAGGQGDTDTQYF; CDR3nt: TGCAGTGCTGGGGGACAGGGAGACACAGATACGCAGTATTTT